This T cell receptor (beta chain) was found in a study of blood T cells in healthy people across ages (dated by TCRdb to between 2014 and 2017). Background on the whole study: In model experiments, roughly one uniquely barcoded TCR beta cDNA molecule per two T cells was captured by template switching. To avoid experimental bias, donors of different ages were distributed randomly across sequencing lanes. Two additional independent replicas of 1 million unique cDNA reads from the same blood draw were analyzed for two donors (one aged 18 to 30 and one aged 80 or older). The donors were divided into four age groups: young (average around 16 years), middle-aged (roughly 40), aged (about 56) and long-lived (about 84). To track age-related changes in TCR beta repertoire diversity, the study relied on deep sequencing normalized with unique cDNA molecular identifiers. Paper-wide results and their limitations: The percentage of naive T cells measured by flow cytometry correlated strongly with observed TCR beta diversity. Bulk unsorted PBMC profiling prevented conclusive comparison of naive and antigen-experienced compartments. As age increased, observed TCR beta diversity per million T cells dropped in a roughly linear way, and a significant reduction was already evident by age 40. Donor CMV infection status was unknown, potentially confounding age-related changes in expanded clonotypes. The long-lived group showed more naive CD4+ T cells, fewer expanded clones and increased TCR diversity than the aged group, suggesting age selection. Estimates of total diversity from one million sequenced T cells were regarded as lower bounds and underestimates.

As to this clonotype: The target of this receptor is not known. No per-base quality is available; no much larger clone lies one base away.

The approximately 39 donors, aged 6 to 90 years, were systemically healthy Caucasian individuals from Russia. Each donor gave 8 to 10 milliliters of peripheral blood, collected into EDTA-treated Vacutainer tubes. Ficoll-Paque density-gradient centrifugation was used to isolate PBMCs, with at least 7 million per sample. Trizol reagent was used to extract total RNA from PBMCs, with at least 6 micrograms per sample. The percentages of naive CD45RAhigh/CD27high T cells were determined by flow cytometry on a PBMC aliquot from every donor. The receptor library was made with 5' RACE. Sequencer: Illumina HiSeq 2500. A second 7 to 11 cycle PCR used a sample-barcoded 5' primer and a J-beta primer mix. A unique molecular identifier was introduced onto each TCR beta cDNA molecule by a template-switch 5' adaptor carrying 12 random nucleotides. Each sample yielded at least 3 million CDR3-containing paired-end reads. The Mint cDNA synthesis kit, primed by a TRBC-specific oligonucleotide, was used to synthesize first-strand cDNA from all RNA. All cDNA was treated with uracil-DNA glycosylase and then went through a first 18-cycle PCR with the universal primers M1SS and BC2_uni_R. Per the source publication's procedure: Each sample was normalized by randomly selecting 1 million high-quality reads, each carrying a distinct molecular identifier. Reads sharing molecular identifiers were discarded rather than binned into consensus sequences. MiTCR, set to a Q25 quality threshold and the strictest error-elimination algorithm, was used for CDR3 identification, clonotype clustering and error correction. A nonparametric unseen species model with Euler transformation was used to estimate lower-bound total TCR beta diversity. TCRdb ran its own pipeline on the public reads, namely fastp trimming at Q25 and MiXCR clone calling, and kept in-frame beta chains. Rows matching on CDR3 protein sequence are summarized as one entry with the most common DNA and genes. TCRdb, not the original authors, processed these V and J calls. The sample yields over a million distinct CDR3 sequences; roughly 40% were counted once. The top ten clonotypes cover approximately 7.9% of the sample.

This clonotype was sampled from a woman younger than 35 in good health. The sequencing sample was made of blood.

The sequence in DNA is TGTGCCAGCAGCGGATACTGGGACATCACGCGCAAAGCTTTCTTT. Protein translation: CASSGYWDITRKAFF. This chain is built from TRBV13 and TRBJ1-1; 6 matching bases give a weak D call of TRBD1. The CDR3 contains 15 residues, cysteine and phenylalanine counted. Just the 45-base CDR3 DNA is kept, in frame starting at base 1. The germline V gene encodes CDR1 PRHDT and CDR2 FYEKMQ (reference sequence). V is clipped by 5 bases and J by 9 bases, and the sequence between their germline boundaries is 22 bases long.